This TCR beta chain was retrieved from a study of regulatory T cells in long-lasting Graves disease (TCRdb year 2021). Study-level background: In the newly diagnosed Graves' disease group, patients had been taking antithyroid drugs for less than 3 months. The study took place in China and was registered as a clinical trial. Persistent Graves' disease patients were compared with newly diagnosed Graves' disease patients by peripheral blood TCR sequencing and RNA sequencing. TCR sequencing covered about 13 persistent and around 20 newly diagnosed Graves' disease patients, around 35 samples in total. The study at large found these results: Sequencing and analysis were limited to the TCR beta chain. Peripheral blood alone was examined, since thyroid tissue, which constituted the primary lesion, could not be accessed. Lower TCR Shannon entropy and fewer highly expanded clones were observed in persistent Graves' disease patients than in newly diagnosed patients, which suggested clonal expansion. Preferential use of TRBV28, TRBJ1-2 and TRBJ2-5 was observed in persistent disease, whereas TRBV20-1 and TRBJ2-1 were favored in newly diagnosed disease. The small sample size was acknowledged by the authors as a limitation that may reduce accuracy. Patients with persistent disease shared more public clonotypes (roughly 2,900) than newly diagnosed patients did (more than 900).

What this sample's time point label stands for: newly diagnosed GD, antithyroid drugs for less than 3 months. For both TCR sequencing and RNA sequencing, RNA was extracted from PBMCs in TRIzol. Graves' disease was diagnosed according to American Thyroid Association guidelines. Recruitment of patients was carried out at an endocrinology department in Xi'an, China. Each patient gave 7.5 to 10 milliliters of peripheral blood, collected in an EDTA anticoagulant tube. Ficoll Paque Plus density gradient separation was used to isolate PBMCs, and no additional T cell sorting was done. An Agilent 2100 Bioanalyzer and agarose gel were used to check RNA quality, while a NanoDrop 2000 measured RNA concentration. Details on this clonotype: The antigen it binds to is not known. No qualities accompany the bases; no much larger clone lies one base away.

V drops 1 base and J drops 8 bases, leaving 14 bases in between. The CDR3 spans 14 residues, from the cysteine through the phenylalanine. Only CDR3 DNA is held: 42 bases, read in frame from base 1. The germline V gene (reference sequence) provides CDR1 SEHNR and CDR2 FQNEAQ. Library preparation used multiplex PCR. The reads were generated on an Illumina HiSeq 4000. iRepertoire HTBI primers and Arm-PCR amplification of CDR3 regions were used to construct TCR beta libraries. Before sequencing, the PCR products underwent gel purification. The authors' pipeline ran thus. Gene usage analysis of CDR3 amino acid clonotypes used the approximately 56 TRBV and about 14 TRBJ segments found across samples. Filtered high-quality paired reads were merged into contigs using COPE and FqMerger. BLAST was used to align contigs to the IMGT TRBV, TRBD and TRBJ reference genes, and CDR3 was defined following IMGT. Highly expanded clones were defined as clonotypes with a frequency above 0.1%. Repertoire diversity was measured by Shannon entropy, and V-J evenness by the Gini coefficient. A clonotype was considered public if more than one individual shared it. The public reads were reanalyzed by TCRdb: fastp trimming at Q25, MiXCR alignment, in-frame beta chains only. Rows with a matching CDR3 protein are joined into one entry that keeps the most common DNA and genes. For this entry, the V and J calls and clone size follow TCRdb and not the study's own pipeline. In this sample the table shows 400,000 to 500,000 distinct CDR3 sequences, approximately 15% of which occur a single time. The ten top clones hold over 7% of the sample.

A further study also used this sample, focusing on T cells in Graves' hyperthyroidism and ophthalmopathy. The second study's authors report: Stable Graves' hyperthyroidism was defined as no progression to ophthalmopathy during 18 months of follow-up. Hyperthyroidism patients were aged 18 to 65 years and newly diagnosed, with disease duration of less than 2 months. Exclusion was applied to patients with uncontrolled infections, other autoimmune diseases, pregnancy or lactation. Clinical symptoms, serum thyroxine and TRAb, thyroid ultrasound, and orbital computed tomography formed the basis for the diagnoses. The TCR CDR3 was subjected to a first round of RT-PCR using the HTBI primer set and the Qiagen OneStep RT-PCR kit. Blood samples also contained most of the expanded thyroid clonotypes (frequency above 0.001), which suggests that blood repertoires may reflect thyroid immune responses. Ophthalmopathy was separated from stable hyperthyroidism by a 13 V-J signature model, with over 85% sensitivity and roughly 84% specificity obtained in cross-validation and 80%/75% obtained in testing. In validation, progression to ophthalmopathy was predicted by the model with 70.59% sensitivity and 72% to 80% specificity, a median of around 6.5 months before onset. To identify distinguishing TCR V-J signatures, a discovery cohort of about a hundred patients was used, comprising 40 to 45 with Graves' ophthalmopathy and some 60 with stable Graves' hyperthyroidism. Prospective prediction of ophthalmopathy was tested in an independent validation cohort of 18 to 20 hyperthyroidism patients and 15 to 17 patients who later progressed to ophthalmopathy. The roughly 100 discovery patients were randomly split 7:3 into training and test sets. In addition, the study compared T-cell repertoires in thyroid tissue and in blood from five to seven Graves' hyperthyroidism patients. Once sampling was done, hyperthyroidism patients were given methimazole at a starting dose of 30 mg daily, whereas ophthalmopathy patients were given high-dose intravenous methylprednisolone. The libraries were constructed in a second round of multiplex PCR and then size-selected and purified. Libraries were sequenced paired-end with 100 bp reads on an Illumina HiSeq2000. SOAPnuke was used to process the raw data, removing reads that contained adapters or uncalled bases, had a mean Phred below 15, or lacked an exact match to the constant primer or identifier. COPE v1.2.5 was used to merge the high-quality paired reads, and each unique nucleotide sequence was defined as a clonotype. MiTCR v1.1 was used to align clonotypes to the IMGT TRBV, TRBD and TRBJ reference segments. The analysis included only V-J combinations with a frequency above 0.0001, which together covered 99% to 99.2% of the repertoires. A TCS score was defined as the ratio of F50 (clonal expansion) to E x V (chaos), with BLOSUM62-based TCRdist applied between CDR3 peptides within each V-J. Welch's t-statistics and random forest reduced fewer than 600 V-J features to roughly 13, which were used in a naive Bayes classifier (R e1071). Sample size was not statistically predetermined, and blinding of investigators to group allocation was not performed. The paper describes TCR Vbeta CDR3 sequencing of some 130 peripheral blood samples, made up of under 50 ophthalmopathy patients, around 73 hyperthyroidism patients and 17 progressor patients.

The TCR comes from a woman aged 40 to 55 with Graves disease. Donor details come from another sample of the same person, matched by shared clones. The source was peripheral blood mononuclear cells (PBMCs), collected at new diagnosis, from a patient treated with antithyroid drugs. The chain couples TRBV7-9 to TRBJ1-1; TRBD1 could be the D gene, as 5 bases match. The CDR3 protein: CASSLVQTGSEAFF. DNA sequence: TGTGCCAGCAGCTTAGTCCAAACAGGCTCCGAAGCTTTCTTT.